This is a list of T cell receptor beta chains from one sample in a study of cytomegalovirus exposure and HLA in healthy donors. The assay was immunoSEQ multiplex PCR, and TCRdb's table has in-frame clones only and misses some. The table records 140,000 to 150,000 clones, approximately 70% of them present only once. What was sequenced was PBMCs. These receptors were collected from a woman between 18 and 29 years old in good health and CMV-seronegative. CDR3s include the opening cysteine and the closing phenylalanine or tryptophan. The order of the fields is J gene, clone size, D gene, V gene, CDR3 DNA, CDR3 protein. The D gene is left open where the match is weak. Clone size is stated in some rows and not others, as once, few, many or a class when expanded.

TRBJ2-3 . . TRBV7-2 TGTGCCAGCAGCTTGGGTGGGAGAACAGATACGCAGTATTTT CASSLGGRTDTQYF
TRBJ2-4 . . TRBV28 TGTGCCAGCAGTTTGCCGGGAACACTAGCCAAAAACATTCAGTACTTC CASSLPGTLAKNIQYF
TRBJ2-3 . . TRBV5-8 TGTGCCAGCAGCTTGGGGCCTCAGACGCAGTATTTT CASSLGPQTQYF
TRBJ1-2 medium-sized . TRBV5-6 TGTGCCAGCAGCTCACAGGGCCGTGGCTACACCTTC CASSSQGRGYTF
TRBJ1-2 . . TRBV9 TGTGCCAGCAGCGTAGGTGGCAGGGTTTGGTCTGGAGCCAACTATGGCTACACCTTC CASSVGGRVWSGANYGYTF
TRBJ2-3 . TRBD2 TRBV9 TGTGCCAGCAGCGTACAACTAGCGGGAGGTGCAGATACGCAGTATTTT CASSVQLAGGADTQYF
TRBJ2-3 . TRBD2 TRBV4-3 TGCGCCAGCAGCCAAGATATCCCACTAGCGGGAGGGGCAGATACGCAGTATTTT CASSQDIPLAGGADTQYF
TRBJ1-6 . . TRBV18 TGTGCCAGCTCACCACGTGAGGGTGCCTATAATTCACCCCTCCACTTT CASSPREGAYNSPLHF
TRBJ1-6 once . TRBV5-4 TGTGCCAGCAGCTTGGGGAGGGCCGCTGAGACACCCCTCCACTTT CASSLGRAAETPLHF
TRBJ1-4 . TRBD1 TRBV7-2 TGTGCCAGCAGCTTGGGACAGGGAGGGGAAAAACTGTTTTTT CASSLGQGGEKLFF
TRBJ1-2 . TRBD1 TRBV7-2 TGTGCCAGCAGCCCAGGACAGGCATTCTATGGCTACACCTTC CASSPGQAFYGYTF
TRBJ1-5 . TRBD1 TRBV7-2 TGTGCCAGCAGCCCCAGGACAGGACCCAATCAGCCCCAGCATTTT CASSPRTGPNQPQHF
TRBJ2-2 . TRBD2 TRBV7-9 TGTGCCAGCAGCGGACTAGCGGGAGCCGGGGAGCTGTTTTTT CASSGLAGAGELFF
TRBJ1-2 few . TRBV7-9 TGTGCCAGCAGCCCCATGGGCAGAGTCAACTATGGCTACACCTTC CASSPMGRVNYGYTF
TRBJ1-1 . . TRBV25-1 TGTGCCAGCAGTGCTCTAAACAGGGAAGCTTTCTTT CASSALNREAFF
TRBJ2-7 few . TRBV18 TGTGCCAGCTCACCAACTCCGGGACAAAGATCCTACGAGCAGTACTTC CASSPTPGQRSYEQYF
TRBJ2-2 . . TRBV5-8 TGTGCCAGCAGCTTGGGACTTCAAGGAGCCGGGGAGCTGTTTTTT CASSLGLQGAGELFF
TRBJ1-3 once . TRBV29-1 TGCAGCGCTAAAGGAGGGGGGGACACCATATATTTT CSAKGGGDTIYF
TRBJ2-3 few TRBD2 TRBV5-8 TGTGCCAGCAGCCCCCCCCGGGACTACCAACGGGCCGCAGATACGCAGTATTTT CASSPPRDYQRAADTQYF
TRBJ1-2 . TRBD1 TRBV5-6 TGTGCCAGCATCCAACAGGGGGCGTTTGGCTACACCTTC CASIQQGAFGYTF
TRBJ2-3 . TRBD2 TRBV7-2 TGTGCCAGCAGCTCTAGCGGGGGTACAGATACGCAGTATTTT CASSSSGGTDTQYF
TRBJ2-3 few . TRBV7-3 TGTGCCAGCAGCTTACAGAGCACAGATACGCAGTATTTT CASSLQSTDTQYF
TRBJ1-5 once TRBD1 TRBV2 TGTGCCAGCAGCGAAGGGACAGGGAGCGATCAGCCCCAGCATTTT CASSEGTGSDQPQHF
TRBJ2-5 . TRBD1 TRBV4-3 TGCGCCAGCAGCCAAGGGGACAGGGGGGAAGAGACCCAGTACTTC CASSQGDRGEETQYF
TRBJ2-1 . TRBD1 TRBV15 TGTGCCACCAGCAGAGAGGAAGGGACAGCGCTGTTTGGCTCCTACAATGAGCAGTTCTTC CATSREEGTALFGSYNEQFF
TRBJ1-4 few . TRBV18 TGTGCCAGCTCACCCGCCGAGGGGGTTGGTGAAAAACTGTTTTTT CASSPAEGVGEKLFF
TRBJ2-1 once . TRBV7-6 TGTGCCAGCAGCGCCTATGGCGGAGGTCCCTACAATGAGCAGTTCTTC CASSAYGGGPYNEQFF
TRBJ2-3 few . TRBV4-1 TGCGCCAGCAGCCAGGGAGCGGGCACAGATACGCAGTATTTT CASSQGAGTDTQYF
TRBJ2-1 once . TRBV9 TGTGCCAGCAGCCCAGCTAGCGAAGACAATGAGCAGTTCTTC CASSPASEDNEQFF
TRBJ1-1 . . TRBV5-4 TGTGCCAGCAGCTTACAGAACACTGAAGCTTTCTTT CASSLQNTEAFF
TRBJ1-5 . TRBD1 TRBV6-4 TGTGCCAGCAGTGAGGGGACAGGGGGCGTCTGTCAGCCCCAGCATTTT CASSEGTGGVCQPQHF
TRBJ1-1 . . TRBV15 TGTGCCACCAGCAGAGTGGGGGGCACTGAAGCTTTCTTT CATSRVGGTEAFF
TRBJ2-1 . TRBD2 TRBV11-3 TGTGCCATCGCCCCAGCGGGAAAGAACTACAATGAGCAGTTCTTC CAIAPAGKNYNEQFF
TRBJ2-1 . . TRBV2 TGTGCCAGCAGGTTTAGTCAGGTGGATGAGCAGTTCTTC CASRFSQVDEQFF
TRBJ2-5 . TRBD2 TRBV5-1 TGCGCCAGCAGCTTGATGACTAGCGGGGGAAAGACCCAGTACTTC CASSLMTSGGKTQYF
TRBJ1-1 . . TRBV13 TGTGCCAGCAGCTTGCCCACGGGGGGGCCCATGAACACTGAAGCTTTCTTT CASSLPTGGPMNTEAFF
TRBJ1-1 . . TRBV10-3 TGTGCCATCAGTGAGTCGCGAATGGGGCCGGTGAACACTGAAGCTTTCTTT CAISESRMGPVNTEAFF
TRBJ2-3 . TRBD1 TRBV27 TGTGCCAGCAGTCTCGGACAGGGTACAGATACGCAGTATTTT CASSLGQGTDTQYF
TRBJ2-1 few TRBD2 TRBV12-5 TGTGCTAGTGGTTTGAGGACTAGCGGGAGCCACAATGAGCAGTTCTTC CASGLRTSGSHNEQFF
TRBJ2-7 once . TRBV18 TGTGCCAGCGCAACGGGGACACGGAGCCACGAGCAGTACTTC CASATGTRSHEQYF
TRBJ2-3 . TRBD2 TRBV7-9 TGTGCCAGCAGCTTAGCCGGCGGGAGAACAGATACGCAGTATTTT CASSLAGGRTDTQYF
TRBJ2-3 . TRBD1 TRBV7-2 TGTGCCAGCAGCACGGGACAGGGGGGCACAGATACGCAGTATTTT CASSTGQGGTDTQYF
TRBJ2-5 once TRBD1 TRBV9 TGTGCCAGCAGCGTAGAGCAGACAGGGGCAAGGCAGTACTTC CASSVEQTGARQYF
TRBJ2-3 . TRBD2 TRBV4-2 TGTGCCAGCAGCCAAACTAGCGGGGGGACCACAGATACGCAGTATTTT CASSQTSGGTTDTQYF
TRBJ1-1 . TRBD1 TRBV5-4 TGTGCCAGCAGCCCGGACAGGAACCCTGTCACTGAAGCTTTCTTT CASSPDRNPVTEAFF
TRBJ1-3 . . TRBV28 TGTGCCAGCAGTTTGCGGTCCGTCTCTGGAAACACCATATATTTT CASSLRSVSGNTIYF
TRBJ1-1 . . TRBV9 TGTGCCAGCAGTCGTCAGTCCAGGGGCACTGAAGCTTTCTTT CASSRQSRGTEAFF
TRBJ1-2 . TRBD1 TRBV7-2 TGTGCCAGCAGTCCACCGGGACAGGGGTCTGGCTACACCTTC CASSPPGQGSGYTF
TRBJ1-2 . TRBD1 TRBV10-3 TGTGCCATCAACCTCGGACAGGGGGATGGCTACACCTTC CAINLGQGDGYTF
TRBJ2-7 . . TRBV9 TGTGCCAGCAGCGTAGCGGGTGGATGGGCCTACGAGCAGTACTTC CASSVAGGWAYEQYF
TRBJ2-7 . TRBD1 TRBV9 TGTGCCAGCAGCACCGGGACAGGCGATGTGCAGTACTTC CASSTGTGDVQYF
TRBJ2-3 once . TRBV6-5 TGTGCCAGCAGAAGCCGACAGGTGAACACAGATACGCAGTATTTT CASRSRQVNTDTQYF
TRBJ2-5 . TRBD1 TRBV28 TGTGCCAGCCGCCGATTCCGGGACAGAAAAGAGACCCAGTACTTC CASRRFRDRKETQYF
TRBJ2-3 . TRBD2 TRBV7-9 TGTGCCAGCAGACTAGCGGGGGGGGTCTTAGATACGCAGTATTTT CASRLAGGVLDTQYF
TRBJ1-4 . . TRBV6-5 TGTGCCAGCAGGAGAGGGACAATTGGGGAAAAACTGTTTTTT CASRRGTIGEKLFF
TRBJ1-1 . . TRBV2 TGTGCCAGCAGCTCTCCCCCGGTTCGGGAAGCTTTCTTT CASSSPPVREAFF
TRBJ2-1 . TRBD2 TRBV6-5 TGTGCCAGCAGCTACAGAGGGAGGGACCCCTACAATGAGCAGTTCTTC CASSYRGRDPYNEQFF
TRBJ2-7 . . TRBV7-9 TGTTCCAGCAGTCCCCGGGGTTACGAGCAGTACTTC CSSSPRGYEQYF
TRBJ1-2 once TRBD1 TRBV11-3 TGTGCCAGCAGCCCCCGACAGGGCTACAACTATGGCTACACCTTC CASSPRQGYNYGYTF
TRBJ1-3 few . TRBV5-4 TGTGCCAGCGGCAGGGGACCGAGCTACTCTGGAAACACCATATATTTT CASGRGPSYSGNTIYF